Sequencing of this T cell receptor (beta chain) was carried out in a study of T cells in narcolepsy (dated by TCRdb to 2016 to 2018). In terms of the full investigation: Patients with narcolepsy type 1 or type 2 (NT1, NT2) and healthy control donors were enrolled in the study. The study used TCR Vbeta sequencing to track clonotypes in blood and CSF while looking for autoreactive T cells in narcolepsy patients that target self-antigens of hypocretin neurons (hypocretin, TRIB2).

Library preparation was by the immunoSEQ multiplex PCR assay. TCRdb's version of the immuneACCESS table is confined to in-frame rearrangements and falls short of the full clone set. An unresolved V gene accounts for under half of the shortfall where checked; the remainder is of unknown origin. The sample has 30,000 to 40,000 clones on record, approximately 78% of them singletons. Clones ranked in the top ten supply 2% to 3% of the sample. The CDR3 numbers 15 residues from cysteine through phenylalanine. CDR3 DNA is the only sequence kept; it has 45 bases, read in frame from the first base. The V end loses 5 bases and the J end loses 4 bases, and a stretch of 18 bases separates them. The germline V gene specifies MNHGY as CDR1 and SAAAGT as CDR2. Regarding this clone: The antigen it recognizes is unknown. There are no base qualities to consult, and no much larger clone falls within one base.

Summary of the overall study and its limitations: According to the report, autoreactive clonotypes were detected serially in the blood of the same patients and of different patients, but not in healthy controls. HCRT-specific and TRIB2-specific autoreactive clonotypes were highlighted in plots that compared CD4+ T cell clonotypes in CSF versus blood from the same patient. Numbers of sequenced blood memory CD4+ clonotypes were comparable, with averages of some 39,000 in patients and 30,000 to 35,000 in controls. No sequences matching autoreactive T cell clones were contained in some blood memory CD4+ repertoires from patients and controls.

For TCR Vbeta sequencing, memory CD4+ T cells were sorted ex vivo from the peripheral blood of narcolepsy patients and healthy controls. The receptor was isolated from a human donor with narcolepsy. The sequenced sample consisted of CD45RA- memory CD4+ T cells from PBMCs. The meaning of the sample's cell subset or site label: memory T cells sorted ex vivo from peripheral blood. The chain is made from TRBV6-8 and TRBJ2-7; the D gene is perhaps TRBD2, from 5 matching bases. Read as DNA, the sequence is TGTGCCAGCAGTCCCCGGCTCGGGGTGGGTTACGAGCAGTACTTC. This sequence encodes CASSPRLGVGYEQYF.